Presented here are 27 T cell receptor beta chains from one specimen sequenced in a study of T cell changes during pregnancy in multiple sclerosis. Sequencing was performed with immunoSEQ multiplex PCR; in TCRdb, only in-frame clones are kept and a portion is missing. The data contain about 77,000 clones, over 75% of them singletons. This specimen was peripheral blood, taken before pregnancy. These receptors originate from a female donor with multiple sclerosis, enrolled in a pregnancy study.

The rearrangement links TRBV2 to TRBJ2-7, with a tentative D call TRBD1 (5 bases). The CDR3 is 15 residues long. Germline CDR1 and CDR2: SNHLY and FYNNEI. V was cut by 0 bases and J by 7 bases, with 16 bases left in between. The CDR3 nucleotides read TGTGCCAGCAGTGAAGCGCATCAGTTGGGGCCAGAGCAGTACTTC. This codes for CASSEAHQLGPEQYF. Filled out from reference TRBV2 and TRBJ2-7, the complete variable domain reads EPEVTQTPSHQVTQMGQEVILRCVPISNHLYFYWYRQILGQKVEFLVSFYNNEISEKSEIFDDQFSVERPDGSNFTLKIRSTKLEDSAMYFCASSEAHQLGPEQYFGPGTRLTVT.

This chain connects TRBV7-2 to TRBJ1-5; D is perhaps TRBD1 (5 bases). Trimming shortened V by 2 bases and J by 0 bases, and 11 bases separated the two germline ends. The CDR3 consists of 16 residues. CDR1 and CDR2 (germline): SGHTA, FQGNSA. In nucleotides, the CDR3 is TGTGCCAGCAGCTTACAGGGCACATATAGCAATCAGCCCCAGCATTTT. This sequence encodes CASSLQGTYSNQPQHF. Supplemented by reference TRBV7-2 and TRBJ1-5, the full variable domain reads GAGVSQSPSNKVTEKGKDVELRCDPISGHTALYWYRQSLGQGLEFLIYFQGNSAPDKSGLPSDRFSAERTGGSVSTLTIQRTQQEDSAVYLCASSLQGTYSNQPQHFGDGTRLSIL.

The chain couples TRBV5-1 to TRBJ1-6; no definite D call. CDR1 is SGHRS, CDR2 YFSETQ, per germline. Trimming left V 4 bases short and J 7 bases short, with 6 bases between. This CDR3 comprises 12 residues. The CDR3 DNA is TGCGCCAGCAGCCTTGAGAATTCACCCCTCCACTTT. Encoded protein: CASSLENSPLHF.

The chain has TRBV7-8 and TRBJ1-1; D is uncertain. Germline-derived CDR1 and CDR2 are SGHVS and FQNEAQ. This CDR3 contains 15 residues. Between the trimmed V and J ends, which lost 2 bases and 5 bases, there was a span of 15 bases. In nucleotides, the CDR3 is TGTGCCAGCAGCTTATCCAGGCGGAGGCTTACTGAAGCTTTCTTT. The encoded protein is CASSLSRRRLTEAFF.

The V and J genes are TRBV5-4 and TRBJ1-1; D unresolved. V lost 4 bases, J lost 0 bases, and 10 bases lay in between. The CDR3 is 14 amino acids. The germline gives CDR1 SGHNT, CDR2 YYREEE (reference sequence). CDR3 in DNA: TGTGCCAGCAGCCCGCGGCCTATGAACACTGAAGCTTTCTTT. This codes for CASSPRPMNTEAFF.

This clone was seen once. The chain employs TRBV6-6 and TRBJ2-7; D uncertain. The CDR3 length is 12 residues. Germline CDR1 and CDR2: MNHNY and SVGAGI (reference sequence). V lost 2 bases to trimming and J lost 6 bases, with 8 bases between them. In DNA form, the CDR3 reads TGTGCCAGCAGTTACAGTTCCGGCGAGCAGTACTTC. It translates to CASSYSSGEQYF.

The rearrangement links TRBV28 to TRBJ1-1; D is unclear. CDR1 and CDR2 (germline): MDHEN, SYDVKM. This CDR3 comprises 13 residues. With 7 bases removed from V and 1 base from J, the gap between germline ends came to 10 bases. In nucleotides, the CDR3 is TGTGCCAGCACCCTGACACCGAACACTGAAGCTTTCTTT. It translates to CASTLTPNTEAFF.

The chain employs TRBV10-3 and TRBJ1-1; the D gene is possibly TRBD1 (5 bases). CDR1 and CDR2 (germline): ENHRY, SYGVKD. This CDR3 is built from 14 residues. Trimming stripped 4 bases from V and 1 base from J, with 10 bases between. Written as DNA, the CDR3 is TGTGCCATCAGTGGTGAGCAGGGGAACACTGAAGCTTTCTTT. The encoded protein is CAISGEQGNTEAFF.

The gene calls are TRBV7-2 and TRBJ1-2, with D perhaps TRBD1 (5 bases). The germline gives CDR1 SGHTA, CDR2 FQGNSA. The CDR3 spans 14 residues. V lost 4 bases, J lost 4 bases, and 13 bases lay in between. In DNA form, the CDR3 reads TGTGCCAGCAGCTCCCAGGGTCCCCGCTATGGCTACACCTTC. It is translated as CASSSQGPRYGYTF.

V gene TRBV11-2 combines with J gene TRBJ2-7; 13 nucleotides align to TRBD2. This CDR3 has 15 amino acids. Germline V gene lookup returns CDR1 SGHAT and CDR2 FQNNGV. V was clipped by 5 bases and J by 4 bases; unmatched bases: 5. CDR3 amino acids: CASSPTSGGAYEQYF. The CDR3 nucleotides are TGTGCCAGCAGCCCAACTAGCGGGGGGGCATACGAGCAGTACTTC.

The chain joins TRBV7-9 to TRBJ1-1; 7 nucleotides match TRBD1. Unmatched junction bases numbered 5, after V lost 7 bases and J lost 3 bases. The CDR3 runs to 13 residues. Per the germline V gene, CDR1 is SEHNR and CDR2 is FQNEAQ (reference sequence). Here the CDR3 DNA reads TGTGCCAGCAAACGGGACAGACACACTGAAGCTTTCTTT. It translates to CASKRDRHTEAFF.

The CDR3 DNA is TGTGCCAGCAGAAGACTAGCGGGGGTTACAGATACGCAGTATTTT. Its protein product is CASRRLAGVTDTQYF. The chain recombines TRBV6-4 with TRBJ2-3; 12 bases are shared with TRBD2. Germline-derived CDR1 and CDR2 are MRHNA and SNTAGT. V dropped 6 bases and J dropped 3; count of bases not matched to a gene: 4. The CDR3 covers 15 residues.

The V call is TRBV19, the J call TRBJ1-1, with D maybe TRBD1 (5 bases). Deletions cut 4 bases from V and 3 bases from J, with 15 bases between. The CDR3 sequence is 15 residues long. From germline, CDR1 is LNHDA and CDR2 SQIVND (reference sequence). The CDR3 DNA reads as TGTGCCAGTAGTAAGCCCGGGGGGGACCACACTGAAGCTTTCTTT. Its translation: CASSKPGGDHTEAFF.

The V gene is TRBV5-4, the J gene TRBJ1-4; 8 bases align to TRBD1. With V trimmed by 6 bases and J by 5 bases, 6 bases remained unmatched. The germline gives CDR1 SGHNT, CDR2 YYREEE (reference sequence). This CDR3 spans 14 amino acids. The CDR3 is CASTRTGSNEKLFF. DNA for the CDR3: TGTGCCAGCACCCGGACAGGGTCAAATGAAAAACTGTTTTTT.

The chain is built from TRBV27 and TRBJ1-5, with D tentatively TRBD1 (6 bases). There are 13 residues in the CDR3. Germline CDR1 and CDR2: MNHEY and SMNVEV (reference sequence). Trimming took off 3 bases at V and 6 bases at J, with 9 bases between the two ends. The CDR3 DNA reads as TGTGCCAGCAGTTTGGGGGGGCGTCAGCCCCAGCATTTT. This sequence encodes CASSLGGRQPQHF.

The chain recombines TRBV6-6 with TRBJ1-6, with D maybe TRBD1 (6 bases). Germline V gives CDR1 MNHNY, CDR2 SVGAGI (reference sequence). The V gene lost 6 bases and the J gene lost 7 bases, with 16 bases spanning the gap. There are 15 residues in the CDR3. The CDR3: CASRLWDTQNSPLHF. CDR3 coding DNA: TGTGCCAGCAGGCTTTGGGACACACAAAATTCACCCCTCCACTTT.

The chain joins TRBV15 to TRBJ1-5; 12 bases align to TRBD1. This CDR3 comprises 15 residues. The V and J ends lost 3 bases and 6 bases, in that order; junction bases with no gene match: 3. Germline lookup yields CDR1 LNHNV and CDR2 YYDKDF (reference sequence). The CDR3 here is CATSRGQGASQPQHF. The DNA for the CDR3 is TGTGCCACCAGCAGGGGACAGGGGGCAAGTCAGCCCCAGCATTTT.

The genes are TRBV19 and TRBJ1-2; D gene ambiguous. CDR1 is LNHDA, CDR2 SQIVND, per germline (reference sequence). V gave up 1 base and J gave up 1 base, with 7 bases separating them. The CDR3 extends over 14 amino acids. The DNA of the CDR3 is TGTGCCAGTAGTATAGTACAGCTTAACTATGGCTACACCTTC. As protein: CASSIVQLNYGYTF.

The chain couples TRBV6-5 to TRBJ2-3; no definite D call. The CDR3 extends over 14 amino acids. Germline lookup yields CDR1 MNHEY and CDR2 SVGAGI. Trimming took 5 bases from V and 6 from J, leaving 15 bases between them. The DNA of the CDR3 is TGTGCCAGCAGTACCCTCGCGGTGCCTGATACGCAGTATTTT. This encodes CASSTLAVPDTQYF.

The V call is TRBV2, the J call TRBJ2-7; D remains unclear. V was trimmed by 2 bases and J by 3 bases, leaving 5 bases between them. Germline V gene sequence: CDR1 SNHLY, CDR2 FYNNEI. The CDR3 covers 12 residues. CDR3 sequence (DNA): TGTGCCAGCAGTGAACAGAACTACGAGCAGTACTTC. Translation gives CASSEQNYEQYF.

The rearrangement uses TRBV11-3 and TRBJ2-2, with 10 bases matching TRBD1. With 4 bases clipped from V and 3 bases from J, the junction kept 5 bases outside the gene matches. Looked up from germline, CDR1 is SGHNT and CDR2 is YENEEA. CDR3 length: 16 amino acids. For the CDR3, the DNA is TGTGCCAGCAGCTCGGGACAGGGGATTTACACCGGGGAGCTGTTTTTT. Translation: CASSSGQGIYTGELFF. Together with reference TRBV11-3 and TRBJ2-2, the CDR3 gives the full variable domain: EAGVVQSPRYKIIEKKQPVAFWCNPISGHNTLYWYLQNLGQGPELLIRYENEEAVDDSQLPKDRFSAERLKGVDSTLKIQPAELGDSAVYLCASSSGQGIYTGELFFGEGSRLTVL.

The chain combines TRBV5-1 with TRBJ2-3; 8 bases map to TRBD2. J gave up 5 bases and V 0 bases, and 2 bases lay outside the gene matches. There are 14 residues in the CDR3. In germline, CDR1 is SGHRS, CDR2 YFSETQ. CDR3 amino acids: CASSLAGGGDTQYF. DNA of the CDR3: TGCGCCAGCAGCTTGGCCGGGGGGGGAGATACGCAGTATTTT.

The chain uses TRBV5-4 and TRBJ2-7, with unresolved D. The CDR3 is 16 amino acids. V lost 0 bases and J lost 3, with 16 bases in between. Germline CDR1 and CDR2: SGHNT and YYREEE (reference sequence). The chain's CDR3 is CASSLVRESDNYEQYF. In DNA, the CDR3 is TGTGCCAGCAGCTTGGTTCGTGAGAGTGACAACTACGAGCAGTACTTC.

The genes are TRBV5-1 and TRBJ2-3; D is possibly TRBD2 (6 bases). V was shortened by 4 bases and J by 4 bases, with 16 bases between the two germline ends. The CDR3 runs 15 residues. Germline V CDR1 and CDR2: SGHRS, YFSETQ. The CDR3 nucleotides are TGCGCCAGCAGCCCCGGAGGGGTCGAGGCAGATACGCAGTATTTT. Amino acid sequence: CASSPGGVEADTQYF. Full variable domain (rest looked up from reference TRBV5-1 and TRBJ2-3): KAGVTQTPRYLIKTRGQQVTLSCSPISGHRSVSWYQQTPGQGLQFLFEYFSETQRNKGNFPGRFSGRQFSNSRSEMNVSTLELGDSALYLCASSPGGVEADTQYFGPGTRLTVL.

The chain carries TRBV5-4 and TRBJ1-1; D ambiguous. With 2 bases removed from V and 4 bases from J, the gap between germline ends came to 12 bases. Looked up from germline, CDR1 is SGHNT and CDR2 is YYREEE (reference sequence). The CDR3 totals 14 residues. The CDR3 region is CASSLDSRSTEAFF. The DNA of the CDR3 is TGTGCCAGCAGCTTAGATAGTCGAAGCACTGAAGCTTTCTTT.

This clone appeared a single time. The CDR3 is CASSIRPSGGESYTF. The CDR3 DNA reads TGTGCCAGTAGTATACGTCCCTCAGGGGGCGAAAGCTACACCTTC. This sequence joins TRBV19 and TRBJ1-2, with 8 bases that match TRBD1. The germline gives CDR1 LNHDA, CDR2 SQIVND (reference sequence). The CDR3 runs 15 residues. J gave up 9 bases and V 2 bases, and 11 bases lay outside the gene matches.

The J gene is TRBJ2-1, the V gene TRBV5-1, with a tentative D call TRBD2 (7 bases). The CDR3 is made up of 14 amino acids. V was pared by 4 bases and J by 9 bases, with 17 bases between. The V gene's germline CDR1 is SGHRS and CDR2 YFSETQ. CDR3 sequence reads: CASSQEGGLSEQFF. DNA for the CDR3: TGCGCCAGCAGCCAAGAGGGGGGGTTGAGTGAGCAGTTCTTC.